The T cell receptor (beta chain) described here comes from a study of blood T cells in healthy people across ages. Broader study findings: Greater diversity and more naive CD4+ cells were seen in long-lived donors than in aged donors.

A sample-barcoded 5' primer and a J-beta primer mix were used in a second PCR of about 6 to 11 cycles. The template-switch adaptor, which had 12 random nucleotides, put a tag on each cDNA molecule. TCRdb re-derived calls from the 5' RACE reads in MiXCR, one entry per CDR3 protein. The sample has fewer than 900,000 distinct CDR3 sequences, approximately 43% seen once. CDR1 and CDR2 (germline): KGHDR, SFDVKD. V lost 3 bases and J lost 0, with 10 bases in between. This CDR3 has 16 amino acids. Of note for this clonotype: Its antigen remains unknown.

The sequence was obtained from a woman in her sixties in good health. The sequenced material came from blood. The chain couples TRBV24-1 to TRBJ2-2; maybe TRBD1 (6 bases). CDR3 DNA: TGTGCCACCAGTGATCCGGGGACATCGAACACCGGGGAGCTGTTTTTT. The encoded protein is CATSDPGTSNTGELFF.